The clone carrying this T cell receptor (beta chain) came up once. The antigen remains undetermined. This CDR3 contains 15 residues. CDR1 is MGHRA and CDR2 is YSYEKL in the germline V gene. Trimming removed 4 bases at V and 0 bases at J, with 9 bases between. The PCR made use of 60 Vbeta and 13 Jbeta primers. The protocol was immunoSEQ multiplex PCR, while the TCRdb copy is restricted to in-frame clones and leaves out a portion. The profile covers about 110,000 clones, with 76% appearing a single time and approximately 8% taken by the ten largest. The entry originates in a study of cytomegalovirus exposure and HLA in healthy donors. Study context: Assignment to the Caucasian-associated ancestry cluster applied to approximately 80% of the roughly 400 genotyped donors. Study results and limitations: Immune exposure information comprised only CMV serostatus.

The rearrangement links TRBV4-1 to TRBJ2-2; D gene ambiguous. The sequencing sample was made of PBMCs. This TCR came from a man aged 35 to 55 in good health and CMV-seropositive. The CDR3 protein is CASSPQHPNTGELFF. The CDR3 DNA sequence: TGCGCCAGCAGCCCTCAACATCCGAACACCGGGGAGCTGTTTTTT.